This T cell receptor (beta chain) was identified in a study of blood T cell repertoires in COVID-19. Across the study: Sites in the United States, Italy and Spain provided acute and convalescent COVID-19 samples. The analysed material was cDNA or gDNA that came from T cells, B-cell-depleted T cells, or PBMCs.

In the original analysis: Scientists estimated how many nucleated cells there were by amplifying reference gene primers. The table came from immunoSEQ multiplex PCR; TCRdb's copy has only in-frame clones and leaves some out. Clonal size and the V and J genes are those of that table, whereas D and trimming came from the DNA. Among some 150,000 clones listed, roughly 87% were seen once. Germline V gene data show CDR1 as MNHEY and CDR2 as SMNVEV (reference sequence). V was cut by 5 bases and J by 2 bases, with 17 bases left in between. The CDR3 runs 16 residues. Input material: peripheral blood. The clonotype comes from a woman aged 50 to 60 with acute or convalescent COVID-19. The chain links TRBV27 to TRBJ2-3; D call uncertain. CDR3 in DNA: TGTGCCAGCAGTGTCCGCAGGCTCCCTTACACAGATACGCAGTATTTT. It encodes CASSVRRLPYTDTQYF.